This is a list of T cell receptor beta chains from one sample in a study of radiotherapy plus CTLA-4 blockade in lung cancer. Profiling relied on immunoSEQ multiplex PCR, and the TCRdb table lists in-frame clones only, not all of them. The profile shows approximately 110,000 clones, roughly 77% of them singletons. Source: peripheral blood, taken from a patient treated with radiotherapy plus ipilimumab. These receptors were collected from a human donor with non-small cell lung cancer that progressed on radiotherapy plus ipilimumab. Some clones in this sample may be carry-over from other donors' samples. The CDR3 runs from the conserved cysteine through the conserved F or W. Fields, in order: J gene, clone size, V gene, D gene, CDR3 protein, CDR3 DNA. The D gene is left open where the match is weak. Size values are once, few and many counts, or a class for expanded clones, and some rows have none.

j_call: TRBJ1-5; clone_size: .; v_call: TRBV19; d_call: TRBD1; cdr3_aa: CASSILGQGARSNQPQHF; cdr3_nt: TGTGCCAGTAGTATTTTGGGACAGGGCGCGAGAAGCAATCAGCCCCAGCATTTT
j_call: TRBJ1-1; clone_size: once; v_call: TRBV7-9; d_call: .; cdr3_aa: CASSPGPAPKAFF; cdr3_nt: TGTGCCAGCAGCCCCGGGCCCGCTCCCAAAGCTTTCTTT
j_call: TRBJ2-6; clone_size: .; v_call: TRBV5-1; d_call: TRBD1; cdr3_aa: CASSSPPRGPGANVLTF; cdr3_nt: TGCGCCAGCAGCTCGCCCCCGAGGGGGCCTGGGGCCAACGTCCTGACTTTC
j_call: TRBJ2-7; clone_size: .; v_call: TRBV13; d_call: .; cdr3_aa: CASSLEGPLGYEQYF; cdr3_nt: TGTGCCAGCAGCTTAGAGGGACCTCTCGGGTACGAGCAGTACTTC
j_call: TRBJ2-3; clone_size: .; v_call: TRBV18; d_call: .; cdr3_aa: CASSPQPDTQYF; cdr3_nt: TGTGCCAGCTCACCACAGCCAGATACGCAGTATTTT
j_call: TRBJ1-2; clone_size: .; v_call: TRBV11-1; d_call: .; cdr3_aa: CASSLGTGRGYGYTF; cdr3_nt: TGTGCCAGCAGCTTAGGAACAGGCCGTGGATATGGCTACACCTTC
j_call: TRBJ2-3; clone_size: .; v_call: TRBV9; d_call: .; cdr3_aa: CASSVAGAPDTQYF; cdr3_nt: TGTGCCAGCAGCGTAGCGGGGGCTCCGGATACGCAGTATTTT
j_call: TRBJ2-7; clone_size: once; v_call: TRBV28; d_call: .; cdr3_aa: CASSSPPYSSYEQYF; cdr3_nt: TGTGCCAGCAGTTCGCCTCCGTACAGCTCCTACGAGCAGTACTTC
j_call: TRBJ1-6; clone_size: .; v_call: TRBV19; d_call: .; cdr3_aa: CASSIDQVGGSPLHF; cdr3_nt: TGTGCCAGTAGTATAGATCAGGTCGGCGGTTCACCCCTCCACTTT
j_call: TRBJ2-7; clone_size: .; v_call: TRBV15; d_call: TRBD1; cdr3_aa: CATSSEGDSEQYF; cdr3_nt: TGTGCCACCAGCAGCGAGGGGGACAGTGAGCAGTACTTC
j_call: TRBJ2-3; clone_size: .; v_call: TRBV2; d_call: .; cdr3_aa: CASTYNVGDTDTQYF; cdr3_nt: TGTGCCAGCACCTATAACGTGGGGGACACAGATACGCAGTATTTT
j_call: TRBJ1-1; clone_size: .; v_call: TRBV10-3; d_call: TRBD1; cdr3_aa: CAIQRKRDSSLGTEAFF; cdr3_nt: TGTGCCATACAACGCAAAAGGGACAGCAGCTTAGGGACTGAAGCTTTCTTT
j_call: TRBJ2-5; clone_size: .; v_call: TRBV7-2; d_call: .; cdr3_aa: CASSLDQETQYF; cdr3_nt: TGTGCCAGCAGCTTAGACCAAGAGACCCAGTACTTC
j_call: TRBJ1-4; clone_size: .; v_call: TRBV7-9; d_call: .; cdr3_aa: CASSRGGTRLGKLFF; cdr3_nt: TGTGCCAGCAGCCGCGGCGGGACAAGGCTGGGGAAACTGTTTTTT
j_call: TRBJ2-2; clone_size: .; v_call: TRBV7-3; d_call: .; cdr3_aa: CASSLQGLQGGELFF; cdr3_nt: TGTGCCAGCAGCTTACAGGGGCTCCAGGGCGGGGAGCTGTTTTTT
j_call: TRBJ1-1; clone_size: .; v_call: TRBV30; d_call: .; cdr3_aa: CAWSGMGYTEAFF; cdr3_nt: TGTGCCTGGAGTGGGATGGGGTACACTGAAGCTTTCTTT